The 29 T cell receptor beta chains below come from one sample, sequenced in a study of CD4 T cell repertoires in COVID-19. No cognate antigen is known for these TCRs. Measured with immunoSEQ multiplex PCR; TCRdb has only the in-frame clones, and not every one. The profile shows some 1,500 clones, more than 15% of them singletons. The specimen was memory CD4+ T cells, cultured in vitro, collected after recovery from COVID-19. These receptors were taken from a human donor who had COVID-19.

The rearrangement joins TRBV25-1 to TRBJ1-4; 7 bases fit TRBD1. In germline, CDR1 is MGHDK, CDR2 SYGVNS. The CDR3 loop spans 16 amino acids. J was trimmed by 7 bases and V by 3 bases; bases with no gene match: 11. The DNA for the CDR3 is TGTGCCAGCAGTGACCAGAGGGGGACAGACCTTGAAAAACTGTTTTTT. Its protein product is CASSDQRGTDLEKLFF.

The chain uses TRBV6-5 and TRBJ1-2; D not resolved. The CDR3 has 11 residues. Germline-derived CDR1 and CDR2 are MNHEY and SVGAGI. The V gene lost 6 bases and the J gene lost 8 bases, with 10 bases spanning the gap. CDR3 protein: CASSQLWGYTF. The CDR3 coding sequence is TGTGCCAGCAGCCAACTATGGGGCTACACCTTC.

The chain couples TRBV12-3 or TRBV12-4 to TRBJ1-1; tentative D call: TRBD1 (6 bases). The V gene lost 5 bases and the J gene lost 4 bases, with 11 bases spanning the gap. This CDR3 has 13 residues. The CDR3 bases are TGTGCCAGCAGTACCAACAGGGCCACTGAAGCTTTCTTT. Its translation is CASSTNRATEAFF.

This clone rates as medium-sized. V usage is TRBV7-8 and J usage is TRBJ2-2, with D perhaps given as TRBD1 or TRBD2 (6 bases each). The V gene lost 5 bases and the J gene lost 2 bases, with 15 bases spanning the gap. The germline gives CDR1 SGHVS, CDR2 FQNEAQ. The CDR3 runs to 16 residues. This chain's CDR3 is CASSPRRGANTGELFF. The CDR3 bases are TGTGCCAGCAGCCCCAGAAGGGGGGCAAACACCGGGGAGCTGTTTTTT.

This clone rates as medium-sized. The chain joins TRBV29-1 to TRBJ2-7, with TRBD2 matching 11 bases. Germline V CDR1 and CDR2: SQVTM, ANQGSEA. This CDR3 spans 14 amino acids. Unmatched junction bases numbered 4, after V lost 4 bases and J lost 2 bases. The CDR3 DNA reads as TGCAGCGTTGGGTCTAGCGGGAGGCCCTACGAGCAGTACTTC. This encodes CSVGSSGRPYEQYF.

By sample fraction, this clone is large. CDR3 in amino acids: CASSELGYQPQHF. CDR3 DNA sequence: TGTGCCAGCAGTGAGTTGGGGTATCAGCCCCAGCATTTT. The genes are TRBV2 and TRBJ1-5; D is uncertain. Germline CDR1 and CDR2: SNHLY and FYNNEI. The V and J ends lost 3 bases and 5 bases respectively, with 8 bases between them. CDR3 size: 13 residues.

The rearrangement joins TRBV7-9 to TRBJ1-1; D unresolved. The V gene lost 5 bases and the J gene lost 1 base, with 2 bases spanning the gap. The CDR3 runs 11 residues. The germline gives CDR1 SEHNR, CDR2 FQNEAQ (reference sequence). CDR3 region: CASSQNTEAFF. The DNA for the CDR3 is TGTGCCAGCAGCCAGAACACTGAAGCTTTCTTT. The whole variable domain, filled in from reference TRBV7-9 and TRBJ1-1, reads DTGVSQNPRHKITKRGQNVTFRCDPISEHNRLYWYRQTLGQGPEFLTYFQNEAQLEKSRLLSDRFSAERPKGSFSTLEIQRTEQGDSAMYLCASSQNTEAFFGQGTRLTVV.

This clone was seen a handful of times. The genes are TRBV2 and TRBJ2-2; D is undetermined. From germline, CDR1 is SNHLY and CDR2 FYNNEI. The CDR3 has 14 residues. Trimming took 4 bases from V and 6 from J, leaving 12 bases between them. The CDR3 coding sequence is TGTGCCAGCAGTGTACGTAGTTCGGCCGGGGAGCTGTTTTTT. Encoded protein: CASSVRSSAGELFF.

This clone is labeled as medium-sized (0.01 to 0.1%). The gene calls are TRBV9 and TRBJ1-6, with 9 bases that match TRBD1. The junction had 5 bases not matched to a gene; V was cut back by 3 bases and J by 7 bases. CDR1 SGDLS and CDR2 YYNGEE come from the germline V gene. This CDR3 has 15 residues. CDR3 sequence: CASSGRTGANSPLHF. DNA for the CDR3: TGTGCCAGCAGCGGCCGGACAGGGGCGAATTCACCCCTCCACTTT.

This clone qualifies as medium-sized (0.01 to 0.1%). V usage is TRBV5-6 and J usage is TRBJ2-1; a weak D match, TRBD1 (5 bases). The CDR3 loop spans 15 amino acids. Germline V CDR1 and CDR2: SGHDT, YYEEEE. Trimming cost V 2 bases and J 7 bases, with 16 bases left between them. The CDR3 sequence is CASSFWGLLGNEQFF. Here the CDR3 DNA reads TGTGCCAGCAGCTTTTGGGGCCTATTGGGTAATGAGCAGTTCTTC.

This clone is labeled as medium-sized. The chain links TRBV4-1 to TRBJ2-7, with TRBD1 matching over 10 bases. V was pared by 4 bases and J by 2 bases, with 14 bases of the junction left unmatched. The CDR3 is 18 amino acids. From germline, CDR1 is MGHRA and CDR2 YSYEKL. The DNA for the CDR3 is TGCGCCAGCAGCCGAAACCCCCCGGACAGGGGGATGACCTACGAGCAGTACTTC. It specifies CASSRNPPDRGMTYEQYF.

This clone is termed medium-sized. The chain carries TRBV5-1 and TRBJ2-6, with D maybe TRBD2 (6 bases). Germline V CDR1 and CDR2: SGHRS, YFSETQ. The CDR3 runs to 18 residues. V gave up 2 bases and J gave up 4 bases, with 19 bases separating them. CDR3 loop: CASSFGVTWAGGANVLTF. Here the CDR3 DNA reads TGCGCCAGCAGCTTTGGGGTTACCTGGGCGGGAGGGGCCAACGTCCTGACTTTC.

A few counts support this clone. The chain combines TRBV14 with TRBJ1-2, with D perhaps matching TRBD1 (5 bases). The V gene's germline CDR1 is SGHDN and CDR2 FVKESK. V was trimmed by 2 bases and J by 5 bases, leaving 15 bases between them. This CDR3 has 15 amino acids. Written as DNA, the CDR3 is TGTGCCAGCAGCCAAAGAACAGGAGATCCTTATGGCTACACCTTC. Amino acid sequence: CASSQRTGDPYGYTF.

This clone was picked up a small number of times. This chain connects TRBV11-2 to TRBJ1-2, with a possible D match to TRBD1 (5 bases). Trimming took 5 bases from V and 8 from J, leaving 21 bases between them. CDR1 is SGHAT and CDR2 is FQNNGV in the germline V gene. This CDR3 is 15 amino acids long. CDR3: CASSPRAGSLGGYTF. CDR3 DNA: TGTGCCAGCAGCCCCAGAGCAGGGTCCCTGGGGGGCTACACCTTC.

Only a few counts were recorded for this clone. This sequence joins TRBV3-1 (or the pseudogene TRBV3-2) and TRBJ1-1; D perhaps matches TRBD1 (5 bases). Germline values: CDR1 LGHDT, CDR2 YNNKEL (reference sequence). The CDR3 consists of 14 residues. Between the trimmed V and J ends, which lost 7 bases and 6 bases, there was a span of 18 bases. The CDR3 coding sequence is TGTGCCAGCACCGGGGGGGGTATGGTCGCTGAAGCTTTCTTT. Protein: CASTGGGMVAEAFF.

This clone was observed a few times. This chain links TRBV23-1 with TRBJ1-5, with D possibly being TRBD1 (5 bases). TRBV23-1 is classed as an ORF, of uncertain function. The CDR3 sequence is 17 residues long. With 6 bases removed from V and 3 bases from J, the gap between germline ends came to 21 bases. The DNA of the CDR3 is TGCGCCAGCAGGACACCCGGGACGCAGCCAATCAATCAGCCCCAGCATTTT. This codes for CASRTPGTQPINQPQHF.

By its share, this clone is medium-sized. The CDR3 loop reads CASRHGTGTSGETQYF. The CDR3 bases are TGTGCCAGCAGGCATGGAACCGGGACTAGCGGAGAGACCCAGTACTTC. This rearrangement joins TRBV7-8 to TRBJ2-5; 11 bases line up with TRBD2. Germline loops: CDR1 SGHVS, CDR2 FQNEAQ. The CDR3 totals 16 residues. Germline trimming cut 6 bases from V and 4 bases from J; bases unmatched to any gene: 10.

This clone was detected only a few times. This chain links TRBV10-2 with TRBJ1-2; TRBD1 is a possible D gene (5 bases). Germline V CDR1 and CDR2: WSHSY, SAAADI. The CDR3 spans 12 residues. The V end lost 6 bases, the J end lost 8 bases, and 13 bases lay between the germline ends. CDR3 sequence: CASSHRGEGYTF. As DNA, the CDR3 is TGCGCCAGCAGCCATAGGGGCGAGGGCTACACCTTC.

Only a few counts were recorded for this clone. The V and J genes are TRBV11-2 and TRBJ2-7; 12 positions match TRBD1. V lost 2 bases to trimming and J lost 4 bases; unmatched junction nucleotides: 6. Germline CDR1 is SGHAT and CDR2 is FQNNGV. The CDR3 has 16 amino acids. CDR3 residues: CASSLPGTGGSYEQYF. DNA for the CDR3: TGTGCCAGCAGCTTACCCGGGACAGGGGGCAGTTACGAGCAGTACTTC.

This clone is medium-sized (0.01 to 0.1%) in the sample. The rearrangement links TRBV5-1 to TRBJ2-2; perhaps TRBD1 as D (6 bases). The V and J ends lost 4 bases and 2 bases respectively, with 12 bases between them. The CDR3 length is 15 residues. CDR1 and CDR2 (germline): SGHRS, YFSETQ. The CDR3 loop is CASSPTGHNTGELFF. Written as DNA, the CDR3 is TGCGCCAGCAGCCCGACGGGACACAACACCGGGGAGCTGTTTTTT.

This clone qualifies as medium-sized. The chain carries TRBV7-8 and TRBJ2-3; D is undetermined. Looked up from germline, CDR1 is SGHVS and CDR2 is FQNEAQ. The V and J ends lost 1 base and 2 bases respectively, with 13 bases between them. This CDR3 comprises 16 residues. The CDR3 loop is CASSLVTGRNTDTQYF. As DNA, the CDR3 is TGTGCCAGCAGCTTAGTGACCGGCAGGAACACAGATACGCAGTATTTT. Filled out from reference TRBV7-8 and TRBJ2-3, the complete variable domain reads GAGVSQSPRYKVAKRGQDVALRCDPISGHVSLFWYQQALGQGPEFLTYFQNEAQLDKSGLPSDRFFAERPEGSVSTLKIQRTQQEDSAVYLCASSLVTGRNTDTQYFGPGTRLTVL.

By share of the sample, this clone is medium-sized (0.01 to 0.1%). V usage is TRBV6-5 and J usage is TRBJ1-4, with 7 bases lining up with TRBD1. The V gene end was trimmed by 8 bases and the J gene end by 2 bases; junction bases not matched to a gene: 5. The length of the CDR3 is 14 residues. Germline lookup yields CDR1 MNHEY and CDR2 SVGAGI. The CDR3 spells CASVPGGTNEKLFF. CDR3 nucleotide sequence: TGTGCCAGCGTCCCAGGGGGTACTAATGAAAAACTGTTTTTT.

The gene calls are TRBV19 and TRBJ1-2; a weak D match, TRBD1 (5 bases). This CDR3 has 13 residues. In germline, CDR1 is LNHDA, CDR2 SQIVND (reference sequence). V was trimmed by 6 bases and J by 6 bases, leaving 14 bases between them. DNA for the CDR3: TGTGCCAGTAGCAGGCGGGGCGGCGATGGCTACACCTTC. This translates into CASSRRGGDGYTF.

Within the sample, this clone is large (0.1 to 1%). The chain combines TRBV10-3 with TRBJ1-1, with a weak D call TRBD1 (5 bases). CDR1 and CDR2 (germline): ENHRY, SYGVKD. V was shortened by 10 bases and J by 4 bases, with 10 bases between the two germline ends. The CDR3 loop spans 11 amino acids. The CDR3 DNA reads as TGTGCCACCGGAGGGGCCACTGAAGCTTTCTTT. It is translated as CATGGATEAFF.

The gene calls are TRBV19 and TRBJ2-1, with D possibly TRBD1 on 5 matching bases. The CDR3 is 12 amino acids. Germline V gene data show CDR1 as LNHDA and CDR2 as SQIVND (reference sequence). Trimming shortened V by 7 bases and J by 7 bases, and 11 bases separated the two germline ends. CDR3 protein: CASKMQGNEQFF. The DNA for the CDR3 is TGTGCCAGTAAGATGCAGGGTAATGAGCAGTTCTTC.

The chain links TRBV9 to TRBJ2-3; D not certain. Germline V CDR1 and CDR2: SGDLS, YYNGEE. CDR3 length equals 12 residues. With 4 bases removed from V and 6 bases from J, the gap between germline ends came to 9 bases. CDR3 nucleotides: TGTGCCAGCAGCCAGGTCGGTGATACGCAGTATTTT. Its protein is CASSQVGDTQYF. Filled out from reference TRBV9 and TRBJ2-3, the complete variable domain reads DSGVTQTPKHLITATGQRVTLRCSPRSGDLSVYWYQQSLDQGLQFLIQYYNGEERAKGNILERFSAQQFPDLHSELNLSSLELGDSALYFCASSQVGDTQYFGPGTRLTVL.

By proportion, this clone is large. The chain combines TRBV7-8 with TRBJ1-6; 7 bases line up with TRBD1. CDR1 and CDR2 from the germline V gene are SGHVS and FQNEAQ. V trimming: 1 base; J trimming: 10 bases; junction bases outside the gene matches: 4. The CDR3 is 14 residues long. In DNA form, the CDR3 reads TGTGCCAGCAGCTTAGACAGGGGTTTCTCACCCCTCCACTTT. Amino acids: CASSLDRGFSPLHF.

The DNA of the CDR3 is TGTGCCAGCAGCGCTACAGGGGGCGCCAATCCCTCCGTCGGCTACACCTTC. Translated, it gives CASSATGGANPSVGYTF. The rearrangement links TRBV2 to TRBJ1-2, with 9 bases fitting TRBD1. V lost 6 bases, J lost 8 bases, and 19 bases stayed unmatched. Per the germline V gene, CDR1 is SNHLY and CDR2 is FYNNEI. The CDR3 covers 17 residues.

By proportion, this clone is large. The V and J genes are TRBV6-2 or TRBV6-3 and TRBJ1-2, with D possibly being TRBD1 (5 bases). V dropped 4 bases and J dropped 8 bases, with 14 bases sitting between them. The CDR3 totals 13 residues. Germline CDR1 MNHEY, CDR2 SVGEGT. The CDR3 bases are TGTGCCAGCAGTTCAAGGGGCTCCGCGGGCTACACCTTC. Translated: CASSSRGSAGYTF.